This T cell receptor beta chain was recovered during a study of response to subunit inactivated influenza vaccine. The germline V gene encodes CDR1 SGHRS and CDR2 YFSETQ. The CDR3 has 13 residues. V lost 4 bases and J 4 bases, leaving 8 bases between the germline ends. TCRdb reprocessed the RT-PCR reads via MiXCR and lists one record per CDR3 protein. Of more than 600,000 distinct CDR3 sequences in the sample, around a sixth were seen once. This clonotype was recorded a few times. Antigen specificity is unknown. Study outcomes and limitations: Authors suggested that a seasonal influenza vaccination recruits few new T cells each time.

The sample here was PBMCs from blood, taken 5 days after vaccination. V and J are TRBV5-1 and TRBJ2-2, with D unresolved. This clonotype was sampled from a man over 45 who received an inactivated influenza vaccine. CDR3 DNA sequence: TGCGCCAGCAGCACCGGACCCACCGGGGAGCTGTTTTTT. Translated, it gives CASSTGPTGELFF.